Only a few counts were recorded for the clone carrying this T cell receptor (beta chain). This sample was taken from a study of blood T cell repertoires in COVID-19. CDR3 length: 15 residues. Germline lookup yields CDR1 MNHEY and CDR2 SMNVEV (reference sequence). V lost 6 bases and J lost 4; bases outside the gene matches: 9. In assigning cohorts, the study relied on participant-reported clinical history. Study processing details: Amplified reference gene primers provided the basis for estimating nucleated cell counts. Sequencing was performed with immunoSEQ multiplex PCR; in TCRdb, only in-frame clones are kept and a portion is missing. That table furnishes V, J and clone size, whereas the DNA furnished D and trimming. The sample records approximately 300,000 clones, more than 75% being singletons.

J is TRBJ1-1 and V is TRBV27, with 9 bases fitting TRBD1. The sequence derives from a man aged 30 to 45 who had recovered from COVID-19. The sample taken for sequencing was PBMCs or T cells enriched from blood (not recorded which). DNA of the CDR3: TGTGCCAGCAGCTCCTTTGGGACAGGGCTCACTGAAGCTTTCTTT. Its translation is CASSSFGTGLTEAFF.